A single sample gave rise to the 8 T cell receptor beta chains below, sequenced in a study of early T cells in non-severe SARS-CoV-2 infection. MiXCR, applied by TCRdb to the 5' RACE reads, yields one record per CDR3 protein. The data show approximately 35,000 distinct CDR3 sequences, roughly 6.6% seen once. The sequencing here drew on whole blood, taken at baseline. The source is an adult who was a healthcare worker with PCR-confirmed SARS-CoV-2 infection or an uninfected control (not recorded which).

This clonotype showed up just a few times. The chain couples TRBV7-2 to TRBJ2-5, with D unresolved. Trimming stripped 5 bases from V and 3 bases from J, with 13 bases between. CDR3 length: 14 amino acids. Germline CDR1 SGHTA, CDR2 FQGNSA. The CDR3, as DNA: TGTGCCAGCAGCAGGACCGAGAGTAAAGAGACCCAGTACTTC. Translated: CASSRTESKETQYF.

This clonotype was recorded at least ten times. The rearrangement uses TRBV7-2 and TRBJ1-5, with D hard to call. CDR1 is SGHTA, CDR2 FQGNSA, per germline. The CDR3 is made up of 13 amino acids. Trimming pared 1 base from V and 4 bases from J, leaving 5 bases between. CDR3 nucleotides: TGTGCCAGCAGCTTAGAGACGAATCAGCCCCAGCATTTT. This translates into CASSLETNQPQHF.

As for this clonotype: This could be a read error, since a much larger clone is one nucleotide away. The chain employs TRBV7-9 and TRBJ1-3; D uncertain. The CDR3 consists of 15 residues. V lost 5 bases and J 6 bases, leaving 17 bases between the germline ends. The germline V gene has CDR1 SEHNR and CDR2 FQNEAQ (reference sequence). The CDR3, as DNA: TGTGCCAGCAGCGCGCACGGGGAACCTGAAAACACCATATATTTT. This gives the protein CASSAHGEPENTIYF.

This clonotype came up many times. The CDR3 is CASSYSRGQPQHF. The CDR3 DNA follows: TGTGCCAGCAGTTACTCGAGGGGGCAGCCCCAGCATTTT. The chain couples TRBV6-5 to TRBJ1-5; D is possibly TRBD1 (6 bases). The CDR3 is 13 amino acids. Germline lookup yields CDR1 MNHEY and CDR2 SVGAGI. Trimming removed 0 bases at V and 7 bases at J, with 7 bases between.

This chain links TRBV18 with TRBJ1-1; D not certain. Germline lookup yields CDR1 KGHSH and CDR2 LQKENI. CDR3 size: 14 residues. V was cut by 2 bases and J by 1 base, with 8 bases left in between. The CDR3 loop reads CASSPYDENTEAFF. In DNA form, the CDR3 reads TGTGCCAGCTCACCATACGACGAGAACACTGAAGCTTTCTTT.

This clonotype was counted many times. The rearrangement links TRBV19 to TRBJ2-5; a possible D gene is TRBD2 (6 bases). V lost 4 bases and J 4 bases, leaving 16 bases between the germline ends. CDR3 length: 15 amino acids. In germline, CDR1 is LNHDA, CDR2 SQIVND (reference sequence). This CDR3 reads CASSTTSGAGETQYF. The CDR3, as DNA: TGTGCCAGTAGTACAACCTCGGGAGCGGGAGAGACCCAGTACTTC.

In its sample, this clonotype was seen many times. The chain has TRBV4-2 and TRBJ1-1; 7 bases agree with TRBD1. Germline lookup yields CDR1 LGHNA and CDR2 YNFKEQ. CDR3 length: 15 amino acids. J gave up 4 bases and V 3 bases, and 8 bases lay outside the gene matches. In DNA, the CDR3 is TGTGCCAGCAGCCAGGACTCTACAGGGGCCACTGAAGCTTTCTTT. Its translation is CASSQDSTGATEAFF.

The rearrangement joins TRBV28 to TRBJ2-7; D remains unclear. Trimming removed 8 bases from V and 2 bases from J, with 16 bases in between. Germline V gene data show CDR1 as MDHEN and CDR2 as SYDVKM. This CDR3 has 14 amino acids. CDR3 residues: CASEKEDHTYEQYF. The DNA for the CDR3 is TGTGCCAGCGAGAAAGAGGACCACACCTACGAGCAGTACTTC.